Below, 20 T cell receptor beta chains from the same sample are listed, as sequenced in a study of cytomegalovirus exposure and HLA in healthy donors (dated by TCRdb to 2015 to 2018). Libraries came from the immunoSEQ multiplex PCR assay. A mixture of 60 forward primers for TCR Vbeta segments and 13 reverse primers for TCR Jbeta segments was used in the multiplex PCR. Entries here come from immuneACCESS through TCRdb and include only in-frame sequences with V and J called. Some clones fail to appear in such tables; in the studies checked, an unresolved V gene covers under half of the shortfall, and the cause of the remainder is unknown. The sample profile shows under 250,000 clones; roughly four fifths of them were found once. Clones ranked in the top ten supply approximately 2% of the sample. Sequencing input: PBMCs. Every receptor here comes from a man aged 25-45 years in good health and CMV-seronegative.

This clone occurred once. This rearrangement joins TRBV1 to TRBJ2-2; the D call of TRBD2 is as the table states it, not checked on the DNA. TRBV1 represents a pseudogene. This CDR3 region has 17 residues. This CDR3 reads CTSSQVLCRRDTGELFF. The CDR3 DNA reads TGCACCAGCAGCCAAGTTTTGTGTAGGAGGGACACCGGGGAGCTGTTTTTT.

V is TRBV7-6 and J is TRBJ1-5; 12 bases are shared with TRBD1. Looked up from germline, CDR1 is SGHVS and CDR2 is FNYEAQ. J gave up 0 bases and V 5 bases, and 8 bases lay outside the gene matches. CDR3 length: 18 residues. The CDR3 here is CASSPGTGGLYSNQPQHF. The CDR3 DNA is TGTGCCAGCAGCCCCGGGACAGGGGGCCTATATAGCAATCAGCCCCAGCATTTT.

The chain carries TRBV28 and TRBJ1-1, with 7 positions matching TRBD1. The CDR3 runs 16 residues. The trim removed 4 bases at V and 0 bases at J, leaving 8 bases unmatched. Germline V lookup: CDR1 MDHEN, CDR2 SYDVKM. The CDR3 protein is CASSSTWDSMNTEAFF. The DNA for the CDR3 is TGTGCCAGCAGTTCCACCTGGGACAGCATGAACACTGAAGCTTTCTTT.

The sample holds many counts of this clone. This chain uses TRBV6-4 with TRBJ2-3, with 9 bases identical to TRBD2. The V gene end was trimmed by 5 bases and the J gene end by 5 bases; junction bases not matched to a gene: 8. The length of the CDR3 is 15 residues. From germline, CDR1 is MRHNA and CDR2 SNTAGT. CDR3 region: CASSRAGGTGDTQYF. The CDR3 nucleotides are TGTGCCAGCAGTAGAGCGGGAGGCACGGGAGATACGCAGTATTTT.

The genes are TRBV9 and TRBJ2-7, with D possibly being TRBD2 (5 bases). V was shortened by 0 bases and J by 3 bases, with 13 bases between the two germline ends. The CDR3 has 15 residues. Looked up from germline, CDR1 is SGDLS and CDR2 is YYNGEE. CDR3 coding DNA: TGTGCCAGCAGCGTAGGGTGGGAGAAGGGCTACGAGCAGTACTTC. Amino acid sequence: CASSVGWEKGYEQYF.

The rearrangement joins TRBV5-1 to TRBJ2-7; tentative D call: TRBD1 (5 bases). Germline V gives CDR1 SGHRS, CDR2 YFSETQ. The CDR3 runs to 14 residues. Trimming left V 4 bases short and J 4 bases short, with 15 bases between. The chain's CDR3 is CASSPRQWSYEQYF. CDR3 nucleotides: TGCGCCAGCAGCCCTAGACAGTGGAGTTACGAGCAGTACTTC. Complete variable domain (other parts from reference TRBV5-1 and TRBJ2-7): KAGVTQTPRYLIKTRGQQVTLSCSPISGHRSVSWYQQTPGQGLQFLFEYFSETQRNKGNFPGRFSGRQFSNSRSEMNVSTLELGDSALYLCASSPRQWSYEQYFGPGTRLTVT.

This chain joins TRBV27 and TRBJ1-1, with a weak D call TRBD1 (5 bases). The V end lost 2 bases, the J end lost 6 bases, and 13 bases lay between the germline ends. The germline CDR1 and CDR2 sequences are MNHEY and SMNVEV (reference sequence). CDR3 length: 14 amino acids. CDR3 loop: CASSLLGGRAEAFF. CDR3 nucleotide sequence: TGTGCCAGCAGTTTACTGGGGGGGAGAGCTGAAGCTTTCTTT.

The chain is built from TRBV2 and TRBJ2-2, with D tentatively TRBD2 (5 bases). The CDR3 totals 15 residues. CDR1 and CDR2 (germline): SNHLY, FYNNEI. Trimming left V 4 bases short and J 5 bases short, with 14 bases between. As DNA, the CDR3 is TGTGCCAGCAGTGTGCCCCGGGCGGGTACCGGGGAGCTGTTTTTT. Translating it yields CASSVPRAGTGELFF.

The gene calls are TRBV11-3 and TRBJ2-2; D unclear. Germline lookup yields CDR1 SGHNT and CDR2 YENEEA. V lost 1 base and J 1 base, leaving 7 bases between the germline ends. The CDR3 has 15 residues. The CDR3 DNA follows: TGTGCCAGCAGCTTAGGGGCTGGGAACACCGGGGAGCTGTTTTTT. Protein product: CASSLGAGNTGELFF.

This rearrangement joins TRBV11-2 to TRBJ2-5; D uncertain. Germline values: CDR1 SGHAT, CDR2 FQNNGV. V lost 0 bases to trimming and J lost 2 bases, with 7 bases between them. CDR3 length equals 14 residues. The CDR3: CASSLDFRQETQYF. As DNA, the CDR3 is TGTGCCAGCAGCTTAGATTTCAGACAAGAGACCCAGTACTTC. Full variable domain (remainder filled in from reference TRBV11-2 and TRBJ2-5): EAGVAQSPRYKIIEKRQSVAFWCNPISGHATLYWYQQILGQGPKLLIQFQNNGVVDDSQLPKDRFSAERLKGVDSTLKIQPAKLEDSAVYLCASSLDFRQETQYFGPGTRLLVL.

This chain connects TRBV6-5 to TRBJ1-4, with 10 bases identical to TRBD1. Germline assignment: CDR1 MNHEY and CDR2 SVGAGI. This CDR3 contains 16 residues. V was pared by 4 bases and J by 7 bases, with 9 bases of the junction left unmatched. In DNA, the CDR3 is TGTGCCAGCAGTTTGAGCTTTGGGGACAGGGGTGAAAAACTGTTTTTT. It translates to CASSLSFGDRGEKLFF.

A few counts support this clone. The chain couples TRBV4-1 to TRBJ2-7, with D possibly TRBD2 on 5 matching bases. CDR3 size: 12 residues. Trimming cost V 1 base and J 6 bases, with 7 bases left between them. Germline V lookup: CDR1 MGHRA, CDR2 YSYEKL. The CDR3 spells CASSQGGLEQYF. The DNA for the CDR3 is TGCGCCAGCAGCCAAGGAGGACTCGAGCAGTACTTC.

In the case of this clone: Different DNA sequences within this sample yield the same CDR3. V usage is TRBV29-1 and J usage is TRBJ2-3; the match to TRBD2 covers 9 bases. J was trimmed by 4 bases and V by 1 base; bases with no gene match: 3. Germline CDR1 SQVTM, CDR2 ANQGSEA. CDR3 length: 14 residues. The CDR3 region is CSVEGGRAPDTQYF. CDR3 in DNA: TGCAGCGTTGAAGGCGGGAGGGCCCCAGATACGCAGTATTTT.

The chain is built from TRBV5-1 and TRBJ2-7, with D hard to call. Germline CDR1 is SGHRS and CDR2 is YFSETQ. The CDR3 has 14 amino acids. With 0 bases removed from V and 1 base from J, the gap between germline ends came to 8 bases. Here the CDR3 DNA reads TGCGCCAGCAGCTTGGTTGCAGGATCCTACGAGCAGTACTTC. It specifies CASSLVAGSYEQYF.

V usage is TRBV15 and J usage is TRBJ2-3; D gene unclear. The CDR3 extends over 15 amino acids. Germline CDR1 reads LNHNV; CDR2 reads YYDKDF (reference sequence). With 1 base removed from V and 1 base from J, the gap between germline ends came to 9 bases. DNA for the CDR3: TGTGCCACCAGCAGAGCGCCCTATGGCACAGATACGCAGTATTTT. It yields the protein CATSRAPYGTDTQYF. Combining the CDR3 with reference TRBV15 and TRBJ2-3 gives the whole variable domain DAMVIQNPRYQVTQFGKPVTLSCSQTLNHNVMYWYQQKSSQAPKLLFHYYDKDFNNEADTPDNFQSRRPNTSFCFLDIRSPGLGDTAMYLCATSRAPYGTDTQYFGPGTRLTVL.

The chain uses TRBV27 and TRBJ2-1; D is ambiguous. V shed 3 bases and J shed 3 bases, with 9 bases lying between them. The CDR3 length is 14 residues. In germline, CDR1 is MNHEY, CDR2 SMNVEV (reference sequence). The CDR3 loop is CASSFFLGYNEQFF. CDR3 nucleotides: TGTGCCAGCAGTTTTTTTCTCGGCTACAATGAGCAGTTCTTC.

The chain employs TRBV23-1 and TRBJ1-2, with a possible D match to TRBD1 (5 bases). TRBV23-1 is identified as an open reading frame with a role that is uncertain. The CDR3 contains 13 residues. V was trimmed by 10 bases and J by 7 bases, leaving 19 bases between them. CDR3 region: CAKRDSRMSGYTF. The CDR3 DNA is TGCGCCAAACGGGACTCCCGGATGAGTGGCTACACCTTC.

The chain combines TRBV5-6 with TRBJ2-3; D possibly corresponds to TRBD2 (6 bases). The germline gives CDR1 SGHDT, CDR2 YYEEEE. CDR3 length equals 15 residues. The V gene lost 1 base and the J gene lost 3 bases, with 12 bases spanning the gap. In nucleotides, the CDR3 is TGTGCCAGCAGCTTGCGGTTTAGCGGAACAGATACGCAGTATTTT. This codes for CASSLRFSGTDTQYF. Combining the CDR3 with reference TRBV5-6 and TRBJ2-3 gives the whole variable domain DAGVTQSPTHLIKTRGQQVTLRCSPKSGHDTVSWYQQALGQGPQFIFQYYEEEERQRGNFPDRFSGHQFPNYSSELNVNALLLGDSALYLCASSLRFSGTDTQYFGPGTRLTVL.

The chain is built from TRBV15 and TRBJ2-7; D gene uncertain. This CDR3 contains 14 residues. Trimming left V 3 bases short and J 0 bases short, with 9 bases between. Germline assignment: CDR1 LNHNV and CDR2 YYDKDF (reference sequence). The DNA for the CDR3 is TGTGCCACCAGCAGGAGGCGGATCTCCTACGAGCAGTACTTC. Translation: CATSRRRISYEQYF. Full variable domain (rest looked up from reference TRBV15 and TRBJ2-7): DAMVIQNPRYQVTQFGKPVTLSCSQTLNHNVMYWYQQKSSQAPKLLFHYYDKDFNNEADTPDNFQSRRPNTSFCFLDIRSPGLGDTAMYLCATSRRRISYEQYFGPGTRLTVT.

CDR3 nucleotides: TGTGCCAGCAGTGACGGCCTAGCGGGTGCAACCTACGAGCAGTACTTC. Residues: CASSDGLAGATYEQYF. V is TRBV6-4 and J is TRBJ2-7; 8 positions agree with TRBD2. The J segment lost 2 bases and the V segment lost 2 bases, leaving 8 bases of the junction unmatched. Germline CDR1 reads MRHNA; CDR2 reads SNTAGT. The CDR3 has 16 residues.